This TCR beta chain was recorded in a study of blood T cell repertoires in COVID-19. Study context: Samples representing acute and convalescent COVID-19 were sourced from the United States, Italy and Spain.

Looked up from germline, CDR1 is KGHSH and CDR2 is LQKENI. This CDR3 region has 15 residues. Deletions cut 2 bases from V and 0 bases from J, with 9 bases between. As originally analysed: Estimation of nucleated cell counts was performed using reference gene primer amplification. Only in-frame clones appear in the TCRdb table, and some are missing; sequencing was by immunoSEQ multiplex PCR. Clone size and the V and J calls come from that table; the DNA yielded D and trimming. The top ten hold around 2.7% of the sample, which has tens of thousands of clones, about nine tenths seen once. This clonotype originated in an older man with acute or convalescent COVID-19. The specimen was peripheral blood. The chain recombines TRBV18 with TRBJ2-3; D gene unclear. The CDR3 loop reads CASSPSVSSTDTQYF. In DNA form, the CDR3 reads TGTGCCAGCTCACCATCAGTTTCTAGCACAGATACGCAGTATTTT.